The 2 T cell receptor beta chains below come from one sample, sequenced in a study of T cells in Graves' hyperthyroidism and ophthalmopathy. TCR beta CDR3 regions were amplified from RNA transcripts. With the HTBI primer set, the TCR CDR3 went through a first round of RT-PCR. One entry per CDR3 protein, called by TCRdb with MiXCR from the multiplex PCR reads. The data show roughly 740,000 distinct CDR3 sequences, around 15% seen once. The material sequenced was blood. These receptors all stem from a man in his late teens or twenties with Graves' hyperthyroidism.

The chain joins TRBV11-2 to TRBJ2-7; D is ambiguous. The V gene's germline CDR1 is SGHAT and CDR2 FQNNGV. V was pared by 0 bases and J by 2 bases, with 8 bases between. This CDR3 contains 14 residues. The DNA for the CDR3 is TGTGCCAGCAGCTTAGAAAGACTCACCTACGAGCAGTACTTC. Its translation: CASSLERLTYEQYF.

The chain is built from TRBV15 and TRBJ2-1, with D possibly TRBD1 on 6 matching bases. CDR3 size: 15 residues. CDR1 LNHNV and CDR2 YYDKDF come from the germline V gene (reference sequence). Trimming cost V 1 base and J 6 bases, with 13 bases left between them. The CDR3 nucleotides are TGTGCCACCAGCAGAGGCACAGGGATTGGCAATGAGCAGTTCTTC. This codes for CATSRGTGIGNEQFF.